The T cell receptor (beta chain) under discussion was sequenced for a study of TIL therapy for anti-PD-1-resistant metastatic lung cancer (dated by TCRdb to the early 2020s). Broadly, across the study: Enrolled patients had a median age of roughly 50 years (range roughly 38-75) and a median tumor PD-L1 proportion score of under 7%. The cohort was predominantly lung adenocarcinoma, with four EGFR-mutant and two ALK-rearranged tumors, and half of patients were current or former smokers. Across the cohort, whole-exome sequencing showed a median non-synonymous tumor mutation burden of roughly 1.5 mutations per megabase. T cell receptor beta sequencing of tumor and peripheral blood served to follow clonotypes across the tumor, the expanded TIL product, and serial blood samples. Results the study describes overall, beyond this receptor: The study protocol defined all tumor marker inferences as exploratory. The cohort was highly selected, with more treatment-naive, never-smoker and oncogene-addicted patients than typical, limiting generalizability. Clonal turnover during TIL culture was high, and many clones enriched in the product were not detected in the baseline tumor, suggesting clonal contraction rather than faithful expansion. Compared with baseline intratumoral T cells, expanded TIL cultures were more clonal and less diverse (median clonality approximately 6% vs 31%, p < 0.0001).

The germline ends are 11 bases apart after V is trimmed by 3 bases and J by 5 bases. The CDR3 runs 13 amino acids, cysteine and phenylalanine included. CDR3 DNA is the only sequence kept; it has 39 bases, read in frame from the first base. CDR1 and CDR2, looked up from the germline V gene, are SGHRS and YFSETQ. Sample time point, as interpreted from the label and publication: pre-treatment sample, taken before nivolumab and TIL therapy. The baseline tumor samples were excised metastases, mostly pleural nodules or supraclavicular lymph nodes, taken from the same resection that was used to grow TIL. Tumors were collected before any PD-1/PD-L1 blockade, after which patients were given nivolumab, and patients who progressed were given lymphodepletion, an infusion of expanded TIL and IL-2. Adults with stage 4 NSCLC were enrolled in a dual-center phase I trial from October 2017 to January 2020. The samples were drawn from an open-label, single-arm phase I trial testing tumor-infiltrating lymphocyte therapy combined with nivolumab in advanced non-small cell lung cancer. Parts of each resected tumor were snap-frozen in liquid nitrogen and kept at -80 degrees C. Tumor regions of interest were selected on H&E sections using laser-capture macrodissection, ground into roughly 15 mg aliquots, and extracted using Qiagen Allprep kits.

Notes on this clone: Its cognate antigen has yet to be identified. The record has no base qualities; no much larger clone is one base away.

Using bias-controlled multiplex PCR with the immunoSEQ v3 hsTCRB kit, the TCR beta CDR3 regions were amplified from genomic DNA. TCR libraries were sequenced on an Illumina NextSeq 500 to about 2.1 million read pairs for survey level or 5-6 million for deep level. As for the authors' bioinformatics: The immunoSEQ Analyzer software assigned V, D and J genes, filtered out non-productive sequences, and reported clonality. Repertoires were compared using productive Simpson clonality and Morisita overlap index of productive TRB rearrangements between infused TIL and blood. The source is immuneACCESS, and TCRdb retained only in-frame sequences with V and J called. Part of the clones is not carried over; for the studies checked, unresolved V genes explain less than half of this, and the remainder is unexplained. V, J and clone size are taken as reported in that table, and D and trimming were inferred from the DNA itself. In this sample the table shows about 50,000 clones, approximately 70% of which occur a single time. The ten most abundant clones make up 5.6% of the sample.

This receptor chain uses TRBV5-1 and TRBJ1-1; the best D guess is TRBD1, with 5 bases matching. This receptor was obtained from a person aged 25-80 years with non-small cell lung cancer. The source material was tumor tissue, sampled at baseline. At the DNA level, the sequence is TGCGCCAGCAGCTCCCAGGGAGGGACTGAAGCTTTCTTT. Protein translation: CASSSQGGTEAFF.